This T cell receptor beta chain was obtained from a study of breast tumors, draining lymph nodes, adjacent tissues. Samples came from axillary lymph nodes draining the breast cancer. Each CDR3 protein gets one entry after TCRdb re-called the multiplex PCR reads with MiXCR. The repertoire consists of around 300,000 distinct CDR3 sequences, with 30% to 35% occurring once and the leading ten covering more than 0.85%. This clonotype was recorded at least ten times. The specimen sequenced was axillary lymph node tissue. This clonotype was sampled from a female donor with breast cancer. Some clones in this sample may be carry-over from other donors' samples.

This CDR3 is CASSPQGIGPQHF. DNA for the CDR3: TGTGCCAGCAGTCCCCAGGGGATCGGGCCCCAGCATTTT. The V call is TRBV12-3 or TRBV12-4, the J call TRBJ1-5; D is possibly TRBD1 (6 bases). The ends were cut back, 5 bases at V and 9 bases at J, with 14 bases in the middle. The CDR3 is made up of 13 amino acids.